This TCR beta chain emerged from a study of cytomegalovirus exposure and HLA in healthy donors (TCRdb year 2017). Notes on the research overall: According to a later analysis, the roughly 130 validation repertoires were produced on the same platform as the roughly 600 repertoires of the first cohort. The aim of the study was to test whether cataloging public T cell receptors could identify signatures of past pathogen exposure. In addition to the first cohort of 666 subjects, a separate validation cohort of approximately 130 different subjects was used. The study combined high-throughput TCR immunosequencing, statistical association of individual TCRs with disease status, and machine learning to predict cytomegalovirus infection status. Overall study results and their limits: The authors suggested that the approach could potentially be generalized to other disease states and immunological phenotypes. Most TCR sequences were seen in very few donors, while some public TCRs were found in many individuals. A total of fewer than 200 TCR beta chains were listed by the study as associated with cytomegalovirus. A few of the identified cytomegalovirus-associated TCR beta chains were confirmed in vitro to be specific for cytomegalovirus antigens. Of the cluster scores, roughly 95% were above 0 in a later analysis, which found that TCRs clustered in the first cohort also tended to co-occur in the 90 to 150 validation repertoires. The classifier was reported to diagnose cytomegalovirus status with high specificity and sensitivity in both the original cohort and the validation cohort. All 110 or so repertoires were used to score co-occurrence in the validation cohort in a later analysis, because that analysis had no HLA typing for the cohort.

Separate from the roughly 660-subject first cohort, the validation cohort of 95 to 150 subjects was the group to which the donors belonged. The library was produced with the immunoSEQ multiplex PCR assay. From the authors' description of their analysis: A statistical classification framework was developed to diagnose cytomegalovirus status using the catalog of TCR beta chain sequences. The immuneACCESS repertoire file appears here via TCRdb, limited to in-frame rearrangements. These files lack a portion of the clones; in checked studies, under half of the deficit traces to unresolved V genes, and the cause of the others is not known. Clone size and V and J calls were adopted from that table, with D and trimming inferred from the DNA. The sample table contains some 50,000 clones; only one count was recorded for approximately 95% of them. The ten largest clones capture roughly 7.1% of the sample.

The germline V end is reduced by 0 bases and the J end by 3 bases; junction bases left unmatched: 5. In the germline V gene, CDR1 corresponds to SGHTS and CDR2 to YDEGEE. The CDR3 spans 16 residues, from the cysteine through the phenylalanine. The retained sequence is limited to the CDR3, 48 bases, with the frame set at the first base. Of note for this clone: Its antigen target is currently unknown. Base qualities were left out, and no much larger clone turns up one base away.

The V and J segments used are TRBV5-8 and TRBJ2-2; 7 junctional bases match TRBD2. This sequence was found in a woman in her late teens or twenties in good health and CMV-seropositive. Sequencing was done on a sample of PBMCs. The CDR3 region has the sequence CASSLVLAVHTGELFF. The DNA sequence follows: TGTGCCAGCAGCTTGGTGCTAGCGGTCCACACCGGGGAGCTGTTTTTT.